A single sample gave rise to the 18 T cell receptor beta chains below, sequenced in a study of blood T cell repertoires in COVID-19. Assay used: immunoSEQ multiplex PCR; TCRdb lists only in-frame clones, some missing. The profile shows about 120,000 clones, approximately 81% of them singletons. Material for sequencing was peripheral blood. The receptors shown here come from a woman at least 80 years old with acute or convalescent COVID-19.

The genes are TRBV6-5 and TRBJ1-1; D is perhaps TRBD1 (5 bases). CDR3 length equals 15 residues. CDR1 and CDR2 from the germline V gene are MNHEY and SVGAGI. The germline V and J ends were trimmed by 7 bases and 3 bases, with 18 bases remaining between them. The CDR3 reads CASTRAGESDTEAFF. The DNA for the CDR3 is TGTGCCAGCACGAGGGCGGGGGAATCGGACACTGAAGCTTTCTTT.

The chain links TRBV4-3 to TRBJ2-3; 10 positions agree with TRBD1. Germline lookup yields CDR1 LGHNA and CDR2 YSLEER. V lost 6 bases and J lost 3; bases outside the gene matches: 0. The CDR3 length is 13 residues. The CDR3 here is CASRGQGTDTQYF. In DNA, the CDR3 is TGCGCCAGCAGGGGACAGGGGACAGATACGCAGTATTTT.

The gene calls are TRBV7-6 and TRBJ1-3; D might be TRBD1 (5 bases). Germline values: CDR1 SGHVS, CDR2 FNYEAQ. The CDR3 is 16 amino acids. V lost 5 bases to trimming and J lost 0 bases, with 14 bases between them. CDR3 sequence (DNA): TGTGCCAGCAGCGCGGGACTACCGGGCTCTGGAAACACCATATATTTT. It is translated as CASSAGLPGSGNTIYF.

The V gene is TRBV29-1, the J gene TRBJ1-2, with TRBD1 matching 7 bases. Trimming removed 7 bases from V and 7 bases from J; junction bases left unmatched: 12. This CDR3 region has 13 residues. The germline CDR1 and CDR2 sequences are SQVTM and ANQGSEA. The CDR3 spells CSAEPGQETGYTF. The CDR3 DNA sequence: TGCAGCGCCGAGCCCGGACAGGAGACTGGCTACACCTTC.

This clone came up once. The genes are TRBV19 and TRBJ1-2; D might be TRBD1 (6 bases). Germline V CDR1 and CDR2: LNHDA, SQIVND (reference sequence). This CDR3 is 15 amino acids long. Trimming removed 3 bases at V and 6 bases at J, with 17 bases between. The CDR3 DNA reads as TGTGCCAGTAGTATTGGGAACAGGGTGGAAAATGGCTACACCTTC. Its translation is CASSIGNRVENGYTF. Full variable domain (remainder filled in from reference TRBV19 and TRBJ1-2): DGGITQSPKYLFRKEGQNVTLSCEQNLNHDAMYWYRQDPGQGLRLIYYSQIVNDFQKGDIAEGYSVSREKKESFPLTVTSAQKNPTAFYLCASSIGNRVENGYTFGSGTRLTVV.

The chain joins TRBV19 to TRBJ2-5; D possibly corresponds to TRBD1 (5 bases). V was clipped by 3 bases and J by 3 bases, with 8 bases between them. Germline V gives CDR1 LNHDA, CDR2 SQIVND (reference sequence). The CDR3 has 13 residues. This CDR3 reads CASSIAREETQYF. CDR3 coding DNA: TGTGCCAGTAGTATCGCCAGGGAAGAGACCCAGTACTTC.

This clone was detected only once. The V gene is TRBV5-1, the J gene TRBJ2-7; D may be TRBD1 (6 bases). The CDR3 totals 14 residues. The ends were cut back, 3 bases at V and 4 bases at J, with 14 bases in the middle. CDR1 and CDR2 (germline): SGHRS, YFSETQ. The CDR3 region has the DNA TGCGCCAGCAGCTCATTAACAGGGTCTTACGAGCAGTACTTC. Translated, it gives CASSSLTGSYEQYF.

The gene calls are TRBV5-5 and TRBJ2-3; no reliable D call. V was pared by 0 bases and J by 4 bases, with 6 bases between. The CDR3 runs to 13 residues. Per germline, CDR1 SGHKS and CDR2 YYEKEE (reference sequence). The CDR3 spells CASSLVAPDTQYF. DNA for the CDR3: TGTGCCAGCAGCTTGGTAGCACCAGATACGCAGTATTTT. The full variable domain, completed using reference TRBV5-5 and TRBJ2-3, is DAGVTQSPTHLIKTRGQQVTLRCSPISGHKSVSWYQQVLGQGPQFIFQYYEKEERGRGNFPDRFSARQFPNYSSELNVNALLLGDSALYLCASSLVAPDTQYFGPGTRLTVL.

CDR3 residues: CASSYGQGAIAYGYTF. DNA for the CDR3: TGTGCCAGCAGTTACGGACAGGGAGCTATTGCCTATGGCTACACCTTC. The chain uses TRBV6-6 and TRBJ1-2, with 8 nucleotides matching TRBD1. V lost 2 bases, J lost 4 bases, and 9 bases stayed unmatched. This CDR3 spans 16 amino acids. Germline values: CDR1 MNHNY, CDR2 SVGAGI (reference sequence).

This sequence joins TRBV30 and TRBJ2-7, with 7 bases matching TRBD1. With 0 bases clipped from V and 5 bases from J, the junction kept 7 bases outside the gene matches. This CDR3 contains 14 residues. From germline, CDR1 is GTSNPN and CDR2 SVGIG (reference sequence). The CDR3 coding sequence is TGTGCCTGGAGTGTACAGGGGTCCAAACACGAGCAGTACTTC. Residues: CAWSVQGSKHEQYF.

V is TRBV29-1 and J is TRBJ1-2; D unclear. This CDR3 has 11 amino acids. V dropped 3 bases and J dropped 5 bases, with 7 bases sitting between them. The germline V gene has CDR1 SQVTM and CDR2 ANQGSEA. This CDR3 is CSVDGRYGYTF. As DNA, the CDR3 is TGCAGCGTTGATGGCAGATATGGCTACACCTTC.

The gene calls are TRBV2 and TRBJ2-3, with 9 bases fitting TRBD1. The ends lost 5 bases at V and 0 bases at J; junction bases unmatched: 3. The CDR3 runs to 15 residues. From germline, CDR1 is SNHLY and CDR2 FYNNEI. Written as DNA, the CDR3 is TGTGCCAGCAGTTTAGACAGGGGGAGCACAGATACGCAGTATTTT. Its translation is CASSLDRGSTDTQYF.

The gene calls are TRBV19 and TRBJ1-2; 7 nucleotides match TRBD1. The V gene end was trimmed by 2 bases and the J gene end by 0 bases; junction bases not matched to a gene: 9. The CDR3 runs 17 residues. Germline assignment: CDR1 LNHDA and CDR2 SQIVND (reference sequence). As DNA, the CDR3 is TGTGCCAGTAGTATATCCGAAGACAGGGCTACTAACTATGGCTACACCTTC. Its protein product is CASSISEDRATNYGYTF.

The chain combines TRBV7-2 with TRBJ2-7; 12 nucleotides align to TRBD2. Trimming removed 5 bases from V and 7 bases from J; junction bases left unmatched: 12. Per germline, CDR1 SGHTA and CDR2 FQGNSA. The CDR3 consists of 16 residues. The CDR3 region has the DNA TGTGCCAGCAGCGATAAGAGACTAGCGGGAGTGGGAGAGCAGTACTTC. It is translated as CASSDKRLAGVGEQYF.

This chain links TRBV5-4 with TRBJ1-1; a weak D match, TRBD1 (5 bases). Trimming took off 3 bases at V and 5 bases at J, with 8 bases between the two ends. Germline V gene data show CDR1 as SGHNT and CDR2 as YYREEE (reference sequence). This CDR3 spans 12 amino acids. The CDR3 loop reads CASSSGGTEAFF. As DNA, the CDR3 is TGTGCCAGCAGCTCGGGGGGGACTGAAGCTTTCTTT.

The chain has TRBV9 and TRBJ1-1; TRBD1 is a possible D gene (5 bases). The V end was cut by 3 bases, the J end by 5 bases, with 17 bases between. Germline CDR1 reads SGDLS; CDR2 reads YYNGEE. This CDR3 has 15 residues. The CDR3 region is CASSASGGSRTEAFF. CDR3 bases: TGTGCCAGCAGCGCTTCGGGGGGATCAAGAACTGAAGCTTTCTTT.

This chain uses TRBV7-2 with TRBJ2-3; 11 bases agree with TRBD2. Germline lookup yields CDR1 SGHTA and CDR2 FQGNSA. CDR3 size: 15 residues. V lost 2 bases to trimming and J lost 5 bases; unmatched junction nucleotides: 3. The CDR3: CASSLPTSGVDTQYF. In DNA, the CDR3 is TGTGCCAGCAGCTTACCGACTAGCGGGGTAGATACGCAGTATTTT. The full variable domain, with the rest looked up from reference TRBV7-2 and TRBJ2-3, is GAGVSQSPSNKVTEKGKDVELRCDPISGHTALYWYRQSLGQGLEFLIYFQGNSAPDKSGLPSDRFSAERTGGSVSTLTIQRTQQEDSAVYLCASSLPTSGVDTQYFGPGTRLTVL.

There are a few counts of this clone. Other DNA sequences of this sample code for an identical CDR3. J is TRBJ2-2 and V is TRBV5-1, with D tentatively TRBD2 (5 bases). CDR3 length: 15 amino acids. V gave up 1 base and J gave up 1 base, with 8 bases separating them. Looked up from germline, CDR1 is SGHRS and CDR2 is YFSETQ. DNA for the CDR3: TGCGCCAGCAGCTTGAGAAGCGGGAACACCGGGGAGCTGTTTTTT. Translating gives CASSLRSGNTGELFF.